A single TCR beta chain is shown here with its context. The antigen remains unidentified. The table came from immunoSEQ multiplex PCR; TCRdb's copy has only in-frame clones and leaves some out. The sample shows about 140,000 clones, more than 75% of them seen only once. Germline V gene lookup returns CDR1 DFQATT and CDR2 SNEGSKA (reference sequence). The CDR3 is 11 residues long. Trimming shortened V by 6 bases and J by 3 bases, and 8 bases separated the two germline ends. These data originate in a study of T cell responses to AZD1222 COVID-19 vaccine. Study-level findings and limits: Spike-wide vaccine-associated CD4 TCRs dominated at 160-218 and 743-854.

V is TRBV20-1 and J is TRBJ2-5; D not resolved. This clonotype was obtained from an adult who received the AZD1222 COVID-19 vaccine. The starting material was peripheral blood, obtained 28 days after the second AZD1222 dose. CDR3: CSAFWEETQYF. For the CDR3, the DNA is TGCAGTGCCTTCTGGGAAGAGACCCAGTACTTC.